This T cell receptor (beta chain) was observed in a study of shared clonotypes between healthy human individuals. The assay was immunoSEQ multiplex PCR, and TCRdb's table has in-frame clones only and misses some. The data contain about 2.4 million clones, 80% to 95% of them seen just once; the ten biggest clones take up around 0.4%. General study findings and limits: Shared across a handful of donors were around 5% of the naive CD4 clonotypes. Clonotypes not shared had lower generation probabilities than those common to all four donors. Rarefaction indicated that sorted-subset sequencing remained incomplete although depth was large. It was only blood that was sampled, and tissue repertoires likely differ.

The germline V gene has CDR1 LGHNA and CDR2 YNFKEQ. The V end lost 0 bases, the J end lost 0 bases, and 7 bases lay between the germline ends. The CDR3 has 15 amino acids. A remark on this clone: The antigen remains undetermined.

This chain uses TRBV4-2 with TRBJ2-3; D not certain. This receptor was identified in a man aged 18-30 years in good health. Some clones in this sample may be carry-over from other donors' samples. The material sequenced was naive CD4+ T cells from PBMCs. Described subset: CD45RA+ positively selected. The CDR3 region has the DNA TGTGCCAGCAGCCAAGATTTATTAAGCACAGATACGCAGTATTTT. Translated, it gives CASSQDLLSTDTQYF.